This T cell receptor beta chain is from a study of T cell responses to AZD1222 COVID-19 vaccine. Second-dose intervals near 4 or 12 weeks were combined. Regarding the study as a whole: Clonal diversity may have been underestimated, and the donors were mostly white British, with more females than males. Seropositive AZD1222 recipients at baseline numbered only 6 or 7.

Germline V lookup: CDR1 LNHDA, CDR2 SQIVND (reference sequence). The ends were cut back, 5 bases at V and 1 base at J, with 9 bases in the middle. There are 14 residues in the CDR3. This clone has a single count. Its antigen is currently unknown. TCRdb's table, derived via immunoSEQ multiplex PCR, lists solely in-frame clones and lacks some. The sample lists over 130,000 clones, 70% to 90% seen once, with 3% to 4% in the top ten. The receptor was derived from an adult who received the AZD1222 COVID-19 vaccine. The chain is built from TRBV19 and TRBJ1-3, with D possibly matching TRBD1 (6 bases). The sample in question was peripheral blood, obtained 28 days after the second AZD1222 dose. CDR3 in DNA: TGTGCCAGTAGTCGAGGGGGGTCTGGAAACACCATATATTTT. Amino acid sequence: CASSRGGSGNTIYF.